The 30 T cell receptor beta chains below were found in one sample sequenced in a study of blood T cell repertoires in COVID-19. Produced via immunoSEQ multiplex PCR; TCRdb's table is partial and in-frame only. This sample has 290,000 or so clones, with roughly 80% found just once. The specimen was PBMCs or T cells enriched from blood (not recorded which). The origin of the receptors is a man aged 40-49 years who had been exposed to COVID-19.

This CDR3 is CASSPRDFQRMRKLFF. The CDR3 DNA reads as TGCGCCAGCAGCCCCCGGGACTTCCAGAGAATGCGGAAACTGTTTTTT. The rearrangement joins TRBV4-1 to TRBJ1-4, with TRBD1 as a possible D gene (5 bases). The CDR3 covers 16 residues. Germline V gives CDR1 MGHRA, CDR2 YSYEKL. V was pared by 4 bases and J by 11 bases, with 23 bases between.

This chain links TRBV10-3 with TRBJ2-1; 11 bases fit TRBD1. The CDR3 sequence is 13 residues long. J gave up 6 bases and V 10 bases, and 5 bases lay outside the gene matches. The germline CDR1 and CDR2 sequences are ENHRY and SYGVKD. CDR3: CANAGQGGNEQFF. The DNA for the CDR3 is TGTGCCAACGCGGGACAGGGGGGCAATGAGCAGTTCTTC.

The chain couples TRBV19 to TRBJ1-5; 10 bases align to TRBD1. With 4 bases clipped from V and 6 bases from J, the junction kept 6 bases outside the gene matches. Germline V gene sequence: CDR1 LNHDA, CDR2 SQIVND (reference sequence). The CDR3 totals 15 residues. The CDR3 sequence: CASSTDRGAPQPQHF. The CDR3 DNA reads TGTGCCAGTAGTACGGACAGGGGGGCTCCTCAGCCCCAGCATTTT.

This rearrangement joins TRBV9 to TRBJ1-2; 10 bases fit TRBD1. Per germline, CDR1 SGDLS and CDR2 YYNGEE. The CDR3 spans 17 residues. J gave up 2 bases and V 2 bases, and 9 bases lay outside the gene matches. The CDR3 spells CASSVSGTGDLNYGYTF. CDR3 nucleotide sequence: TGTGCCAGCAGCGTTTCCGGGACAGGGGATTTGAACTATGGCTACACCTTC. Based on the CDR3 plus reference TRBV9 and TRBJ1-2, the full variable domain is DSGVTQTPKHLITATGQRVTLRCSPRSGDLSVYWYQQSLDQGLQFLIQYYNGEERAKGNILERFSAQQFPDLHSELNLSSLELGDSALYFCASSVSGTGDLNYGYTFGSGTRLTVV.

CDR3 in amino acids: CASSQGTGATEAFF. CDR3 nucleotide sequence: TGTGCCAGCAGCCAAGGGACAGGGGCAACCGAAGCTTTCTTT. The chain is built from TRBV3-1 (or the pseudogene TRBV3-2) and TRBJ1-1; 9 bases agree with TRBD1. The V and J ends lost 1 base and 8 bases, in that order; junction bases with no gene match: 5. The CDR3 is 14 residues long. Germline CDR1 reads LGHDT; CDR2 reads YNNKEL (reference sequence).

This chain connects TRBV6-5 to TRBJ1-4, with D tentatively TRBD1 (6 bases). Between the trimmed V and J ends, which lost 8 bases and 8 bases, there was a span of 21 bases. From germline, CDR1 is MNHEY and CDR2 SVGAGI. The CDR3 has 15 amino acids. This CDR3 reads CASVETGSFAEKLFF. CDR3 DNA sequence: TGTGCCAGCGTTGAAACAGGGAGTTTTGCAGAAAAACTGTTTTTT.

J is TRBJ1-5 and V is TRBV30; 10 positions agree with TRBD1. Trimming removed 4 bases from V and 2 bases from J; junction bases left unmatched: 5. The germline V gene has CDR1 GTSNPN and CDR2 SVGIG (reference sequence). CDR3 length equals 15 residues. The CDR3 DNA reads as TGTGCCTGGACCGGACAGGGGGTAGGCAATCAGCCCCAGCATTTT. Its translation is CAWTGQGVGNQPQHF.

The chain carries TRBV7-9 and TRBJ2-3, with TRBD2 as a possible D gene (5 bases). CDR1 is SEHNR, CDR2 FQNEAQ, per germline (reference sequence). This CDR3 is built from 15 residues. V was trimmed by 7 bases and J by 10 bases, leaving 24 bases between them. CDR3 sequence reads: CASTKLAVTAGAQYF. CDR3 in DNA: TGTGCCAGCACCAAGCTGGCCGTCACCGCGGGCGCGCAGTATTTT.

V usage is TRBV6-5 and J usage is TRBJ2-7; 9 nucleotides align to TRBD1. CDR3 length: 16 amino acids. CDR1 MNHEY and CDR2 SVGAGI come from the germline V gene. V was pared by 1 base and J by 6 bases, with 10 bases of the junction left unmatched. The CDR3 region is CASSYYRGQGLREQYF. In nucleotides, the CDR3 is TGTGCCAGCAGTTACTACCGGGGACAGGGTCTTCGCGAGCAGTACTTC.

The chain uses TRBV10-3 and TRBJ2-7, with 10 bases aligning to TRBD2. The CDR3 loop spans 16 amino acids. Germline V gene data show CDR1 as ENHRY and CDR2 as SYGVKD. Trimming took 3 bases from V and 0 from J; bases not matched to a gene: 5. The CDR3 DNA is TGTGCCATCAGTGATATGGCTAGCGGGAGCTCCTACGAGCAGTACTTC. Its protein product is CAISDMASGSSYEQYF.

The chain couples TRBV7-6 to TRBJ2-7, with TRBD2 identical over 9 bases. Germline CDR1 and CDR2: SGHVS and FNYEAQ. J gave up 4 bases and V 2 bases, and 18 bases lay outside the gene matches. The CDR3 runs to 19 residues. The chain's CDR3 is CASSLWGVGAGGPQYEQYF. Here the CDR3 DNA reads TGTGCCAGCAGCTTATGGGGCGTGGGTGCGGGAGGGCCTCAGTACGAGCAGTACTTC.

This rearrangement joins TRBV27 to TRBJ2-7; TRBD1 aligns across 8 bases. Germline values: CDR1 MNHEY, CDR2 SMNVEV (reference sequence). V gave up 3 bases and J gave up 2 bases; unmatched junction bases: 3. The CDR3 covers 14 residues. The CDR3 spells CASSLGQETYEQYF. CDR3 DNA: TGTGCCAGCAGTTTGGGACAGGAGACCTACGAGCAGTACTTC.

The rearrangement uses TRBV24-1 and TRBJ1-3; D ambiguous. From germline, CDR1 is KGHDR and CDR2 SFDVKD. V lost 12 bases to trimming and J lost 4 bases, with 30 bases between them. The CDR3 contains 18 residues. In nucleotides, the CDR3 is TGTGCCTCCAATTCAAGAATCATCCCTCAGCCGGGGGGAAACACCATATATTTT. Its translation: CASNSRIIPQPGGNTIYF.

Details on this clone: Being one base from a much bigger clone, this may be a read error. The V and J genes are TRBV11-3 and TRBJ1-1, with D tentatively TRBD1 (5 bases). CDR1 and CDR2 (germline): SGHNT, YENEEA. The CDR3 is made up of 13 amino acids. Trimming took off 4 bases at V and 1 base at J, with 7 bases between the two ends. The CDR3 loop reads CASSSDRNTEAFF. CDR3 sequence (DNA): TGTGCCAGCAGCTCAGACAGGAACACTGAAGCTTTCTTT.

Only a few counts were recorded for this clone. The chain recombines TRBV5-1 with TRBJ2-7; no reliable D call. The CDR3 has 16 amino acids. Per germline, CDR1 SGHRS and CDR2 YFSETQ. V lost 5 bases to trimming and J lost 6 bases, with 24 bases between them. The chain's CDR3 is CASSPGAFVFLGEQYF. The CDR3 DNA is TGCGCCAGCAGTCCCGGAGCGTTCGTCTTTCTGGGCGAGCAGTACTTC.

The J gene is TRBJ2-3, the V gene TRBV11-2; TRBD2 aligns across 10 bases. V lost 1 base, J lost 2 bases, and 3 bases stayed unmatched. CDR3 length equals 16 residues. Germline CDR1 reads SGHAT; CDR2 reads FQNNGV. CDR3 in DNA: TGTGCCAGCAGCTTAGTCAGCGGGAGGGTCACAGATACGCAGTATTTT. It encodes CASSLVSGRVTDTQYF.

The V call is TRBV27, the J call TRBJ1-5; TRBD1 agrees at 9 bases. Germline assignment: CDR1 MNHEY and CDR2 SMNVEV (reference sequence). With V trimmed by 5 bases and J by 0 bases, 8 bases remained unmatched. The length of the CDR3 is 17 residues. CDR3 protein: CASSRRYRGLSNQPQHF. The CDR3 DNA follows: TGTGCCAGCAGTCGTCGGTACAGGGGGCTTAGCAATCAGCCCCAGCATTTT.

The chain carries TRBV29-1 and TRBJ1-2; TRBD1 matches at 9 bases. The J segment lost 4 bases and the V segment lost 7 bases, leaving 4 bases of the junction unmatched. This CDR3 region has 12 residues. Germline lookup yields CDR1 SQVTM and CDR2 ANQGSEA. CDR3 region: CSGGQGLYGYTF. The CDR3, as DNA: TGCAGCGGCGGACAGGGGCTCTATGGCTACACCTTC.

The chain joins TRBV20-1 to TRBJ1-2; D is possibly TRBD1 (6 bases). This CDR3 contains 12 residues. Germline values: CDR1 DFQATT, CDR2 SNEGSKA (reference sequence). V was shortened by 3 bases and J by 4 bases, with 9 bases between the two germline ends. This CDR3 reads CSASVDSYGYTF. In nucleotides, the CDR3 is TGCAGTGCTAGTGTGGACAGCTATGGCTACACCTTC.

The genes are TRBV12-3 or TRBV12-4 and TRBJ2-2, with a tentative D call TRBD1 (6 bases). V was shortened by 6 bases and J by 5 bases, with 10 bases between the two germline ends. This CDR3 has 13 amino acids. The CDR3 DNA is TGTGCCAGCAGAGCGCAGGGGACCGGGGAGCTGTTTTTT. Protein sequence: CASRAQGTGELFF.

This clone was seen only once. The V gene is TRBV11-3, the J gene TRBJ2-7; TRBD2 agrees at 7 bases. Losses at the gene ends were 1 base for V and 5 bases for J; bases not matched to a gene: 2. This CDR3 comprises 13 residues. CDR1 is SGHNT, CDR2 YENEEA, per germline. CDR3 sequence (DNA): TGTGCCAGCAGCTTAGTCCTAGCGGACGAGCAGTACTTC. Its protein product is CASSLVLADEQYF. Based on the CDR3 plus reference TRBV11-3 and TRBJ2-7, the full variable domain is EAGVVQSPRYKIIEKKQPVAFWCNPISGHNTLYWYLQNLGQGPELLIRYENEEAVDDSQLPKDRFSAERLKGVDSTLKIQPAELGDSAVYLCASSLVLADEQYFGPGTRLTVT.

The CDR3 DNA follows: TGTGCCAGTAGTCCTTGGGGGGATATGAACACTGAAGCTTTCTTT. It is translated as CASSPWGDMNTEAFF. The chain is built from TRBV19 and TRBJ1-1, with TRBD1 as a possible D gene (5 bases). Between the trimmed V and J ends, which lost 5 bases and 0 bases, there was a span of 13 bases. The CDR3 loop spans 15 amino acids. From germline, CDR1 is LNHDA and CDR2 SQIVND (reference sequence).

The chain links TRBV10-3 to TRBJ2-5; TRBD2 matches at 11 bases. Germline CDR1 reads ENHRY; CDR2 reads SYGVKD. The CDR3 length is 15 residues. V lost 6 bases to trimming and J lost 5 bases; unmatched junction nucleotides: 8. CDR3 sequence: CAISFTTSGAETQYF. The CDR3 coding sequence is TGTGCCATCAGCTTTACGACTAGCGGGGCTGAGACCCAGTACTTC.

The V and J genes are TRBV12-5 and TRBJ1-1, with 7 positions matching TRBD1. Germline assignment: CDR1 LGHNT and CDR2 FRNRAP. V lost 7 bases and J lost 5; bases outside the gene matches: 16. The CDR3 has 16 amino acids. The CDR3 protein is CASAPRRGLGRTEAFF. For the CDR3, the DNA is TGTGCTAGTGCCCCCCGGAGGGGGCTCGGCAGGACTGAAGCTTTCTTT.

This clone has a single count. The rearrangement links TRBV7-8 to TRBJ2-1; 15 nucleotides match TRBD2. The germline CDR1 and CDR2 sequences are SGHVS and FQNEAQ. Unmatched junction bases numbered 8, after V lost 4 bases and J lost 7 bases. The CDR3 is 17 residues long. The DNA of the CDR3 is TGTGCCAGCAGCTCGTCCGGGACTAGCGGGAGGAGGAATGAGCAGTTCTTC. It is translated as CASSSSGTSGRRNEQFF. Looking up the rest from reference TRBV7-8 and TRBJ2-1 gives the full variable domain: GAGVSQSPRYKVAKRGQDVALRCDPISGHVSLFWYQQALGQGPEFLTYFQNEAQLDKSGLPSDRFFAERPEGSVSTLKIQRTQQEDSAVYLCASSSSGTSGRRNEQFFGPGTRLTVL.

The rearrangement uses TRBV6-5 and TRBJ1-5; D might be TRBD1 (5 bases). V lost 8 bases and J lost 7, with 21 bases in between. Per the germline V gene, CDR1 is MNHEY and CDR2 is SVGAGI. This CDR3 region has 15 residues. The CDR3 loop reads CASGPTGLRGQPQHF. In nucleotides, the CDR3 is TGTGCCAGCGGGCCTACAGGCCTTCGAGGCCAGCCCCAGCATTTT.

The gene calls are TRBV11-1 and TRBJ2-1; TRBD1 might be the D (6 bases). The CDR3 has 16 residues. The V and J ends lost 2 bases and 6 bases respectively, with 17 bases between them. From germline, CDR1 is SGHAT and CDR2 FQDESV (reference sequence). Here the CDR3 reads CASSLLDSILSNEQFF. The CDR3 DNA reads as TGTGCCAGCAGCTTACTGGACAGTATATTATCCAATGAGCAGTTCTTC.

The chain recombines TRBV7-9 with TRBJ1-1; possible D gene TRBD1, 5 bases. The CDR3 consists of 14 residues. The V and J ends lost 5 bases and 5 bases respectively, with 15 bases between them. Germline V gene sequence: CDR1 SEHNR, CDR2 FQNEAQ (reference sequence). The CDR3 DNA reads as TGTGCCAGCAGCAATACGGGGGGAAGGACTGAAGCTTTCTTT. Translated, it gives CASSNTGGRTEAFF.

The genes are TRBV7-8 and TRBJ1-2; 12 bases fit TRBD1. This CDR3 contains 16 residues. Germline-derived CDR1 and CDR2 are SGHVS and FQNEAQ. With 4 bases clipped from V and 7 bases from J, the junction kept 10 bases outside the gene matches. The CDR3 DNA follows: TGTGCCAGCAGCTCGGCCCGGGACAGGGGGCGGGGTGGCTACACCTTC. Translating gives CASSSARDRGRGGYTF.

There are a few counts of this clone. This chain joins TRBV3-1 (or the pseudogene TRBV3-2) and TRBJ1-5; D uncertain. The CDR3 extends over 13 amino acids. From germline, CDR1 is LGHDT and CDR2 YNNKEL (reference sequence). Between the trimmed V and J ends, which lost 3 bases and 5 bases, there was a span of 8 bases. CDR3 protein: CASSHRIYQPQHF. The CDR3 DNA is TGTGCCAGCAGCCACCGTATCTATCAGCCCCAGCATTTT.